These 23 T cell receptor beta chains were all obtained from the same sample, sequenced in a study of shared clonotypes between healthy human individuals. Method: immunoSEQ multiplex PCR; TCRdb's copy keeps in-frame clones and lacks some. The data show about 490,000 clones, 76% seen once. Material for sequencing was PBMCs. Every receptor here comes from a woman between 40 and 55 years old in good health. Some clones in this sample may be carry-over from other donors' samples.

The chain combines TRBV27 with TRBJ2-3; D is unclear. This CDR3 has 15 amino acids. Trimming removed 4 bases at V and 5 bases at J, with 16 bases between. The germline V gene encodes CDR1 MNHEY and CDR2 SMNVEV (reference sequence). In nucleotides, the CDR3 is TGTGCCAGCAGTTCCTCTTCCCTTACCGGAGATACGCAGTATTTT. This sequence encodes CASSSSSLTGDTQYF.

There are many counts of this clone. The sample has other DNA sequences that encode this CDR3 too. The V call is TRBV19, the J call TRBJ1-5; 7 positions agree with TRBD1. This CDR3 has 15 amino acids. Per the germline V gene, CDR1 is LNHDA and CDR2 is SQIVND (reference sequence). V gave up 3 bases and J gave up 5 bases; unmatched junction bases: 7. This CDR3 is CASSIPTGHYQPQHF. CDR3 in DNA: TGTGCCAGTAGTATCCCGACAGGGCACTATCAGCCCCAGCATTTT. The full variable domain, its missing parts supplied by reference TRBV19 and TRBJ1-5, is DGGITQSPKYLFRKEGQNVTLSCEQNLNHDAMYWYRQDPGQGLRLIYYSQIVNDFQKGDIAEGYSVSREKKESFPLTVTSAQKNPTAFYLCASSIPTGHYQPQHFGDGTRLSIL.

CDR3: CASRSGGRGYTF. The CDR3 nucleotides are TGTGCCAGCAGATCAGGGGGACGGGGCTACACCTTC. This chain links TRBV28 with TRBJ1-2, with 7 positions matching TRBD1. CDR1 is MDHEN, CDR2 SYDVKM, per germline. V lost 6 bases and J lost 8; bases outside the gene matches: 6. The CDR3 totals 12 residues.

V usage is TRBV18 and J usage is TRBJ2-3; D might be TRBD2 (6 bases). This CDR3 has 15 residues. CDR1 and CDR2 (germline): KGHSH, LQKENI. V lost 6 bases and J 0 bases, leaving 13 bases between the germline ends. DNA for the CDR3: TGTGCCAGCTCGTCCGCGGGGCCGAGCACAGATACGCAGTATTTT. The encoded protein is CASSSAGPSTDTQYF.

The chain has TRBV7-9 and TRBJ2-2; D uncertain. Per germline, CDR1 SEHNR and CDR2 FQNEAQ (reference sequence). Trimming took 2 bases from V and 7 from J, leaving 14 bases between them. The CDR3 contains 15 residues. The CDR3 region has the DNA TGTGCCAGCAGCTTACGCGGTGGGGTTGACGGGGAGCTGTTTTTT. Amino acid sequence: CASSLRGGVDGELFF.

As for this clone: The conserved phenylalanine or tryptophan normally closing the CDR3 is absent here, so this likely arose from a read error. The same CDR3 is also encoded by other DNA sequences in this sample. The gene calls are TRBV30 and TRBJ2-7; unclear D gene. This CDR3 has 13 residues. V was cut by 7 bases and J by 3 bases, with 16 bases left in between. Germline CDR1 GTSNPN, CDR2 SVGIG (reference sequence). This CDR3 reads CASPGPSIYEQYL. The CDR3 bases are TGTGCCTCGCCTGGACCGTCCATCTACGAGCAGTACCTC.

This chain links TRBV11-3 with TRBJ2-7; weak D call: TRBD2 (6 bases). The CDR3 has 13 amino acids. Trimming left V 5 bases short and J 2 bases short, with 10 bases between. Germline V gene data show CDR1 as SGHNT and CDR2 as YENEEA. CDR3 residues: CASSLSGPYEQYF. CDR3 bases: TGTGCCAGCAGCCTTAGCGGCCCCTACGAGCAGTACTTC.

The chain combines TRBV6-5 with TRBJ1-2; 7 nucleotides match TRBD1. With 0 bases clipped from V and 8 bases from J, the junction kept 9 bases outside the gene matches. In germline, CDR1 is MNHEY, CDR2 SVGAGI. This CDR3 region has 15 residues. The CDR3 region is CASSYSRQGESGYTF. Written as DNA, the CDR3 is TGTGCCAGCAGTTACTCGAGACAGGGTGAGAGCGGCTACACCTTC.

This sequence joins TRBV28 and TRBJ2-7, with D uncertain. V lost 3 bases, J lost 1 base, and 10 bases lay in between. This CDR3 region has 14 residues. CDR1 MDHEN and CDR2 SYDVKM come from the germline V gene. The CDR3 region has the DNA TGTGCCAGCAGTTTTATTCCAGAGTCCTACGAGCAGTACTTC. This gives the protein CASSFIPESYEQYF.

This chain joins TRBV10-3 and TRBJ2-3, with no clear D. CDR1 is ENHRY and CDR2 is SYGVKD in the germline V gene. The V end lost 11 bases, the J end lost 0 bases, and 18 bases lay between the germline ends. CDR3 length equals 15 residues. As DNA, the CDR3 is TGTGCCTCCTCATTGTCCCATACTAGCACAGATACGCAGTATTTT. Its protein product is CASSLSHTSTDTQYF.

The CDR3 sequence is CASSLLDRGGFF. The CDR3 DNA sequence: TGTGCCAGCAGCTTACTCGACAGGGGTGGCTTCTTC. The chain carries TRBV11-3 and TRBJ2-1, with 8 nucleotides matching TRBD1. The V segment lost 2 bases and the J segment 16 bases; nucleotides outside the gene matches: 7. This CDR3 region has 12 residues. Germline V gene sequence: CDR1 SGHNT, CDR2 YENEEA.

The genes are TRBV6-6 and TRBJ1-5; 7 nucleotides line up with TRBD1. Germline values: CDR1 MNHNY, CDR2 SVGAGI (reference sequence). This CDR3 has 15 residues. Trimming at V came to 8 bases and at J to 2 bases, leaving 9 bases not matched to a gene. This CDR3 reads CASRQGRLGNQPQHF. CDR3 nucleotides: TGTGCCAGCCGACAGGGAAGATTGGGCAATCAGCCCCAGCATTTT.

This clone was counted a few times. A read error is the likely source, as a far larger clone sits one nucleotide away. The identical CDR3 is also encoded by other nucleotide sequences in the sample. The rearrangement links TRBV7-9 to TRBJ2-1; D gene uncertain. The germline V gene encodes CDR1 SEHNR and CDR2 FQNEAQ (reference sequence). The CDR3 has 15 amino acids. The CDR3 here is CASSLVPEAYNEQFF. CDR3 DNA: TGTGCCAGCAGCTTAGTTCCAGAGGCCTACAACGAGCAGTTCTTC.

This clone has a handful of counts. Other DNA sequences within the sample encode an identical CDR3. The chain uses TRBV30 and TRBJ1-1, with D maybe TRBD1 (5 bases). Germline assignment: CDR1 GTSNPN and CDR2 SVGIG (reference sequence). V was trimmed by 1 base and J by 0 bases, leaving 12 bases between them. The CDR3 is made up of 15 amino acids. DNA of the CDR3: TGTGCCTGGAGTGGGGGGGTATGGGTGAACACTGAAGCTTTCTTT. Residues: CAWSGGVWVNTEAFF.

A remark on this clone: Germline is not matched at one junction end, which may reflect a read error. This chain joins TRBV7-7 and TRBJ2-5; tentatively, D is TRBD2 (5 bases). The CDR3 loop spans 15 amino acids. Germline lookup yields CDR1 SSHAT and CDR2 FNYEAQ (reference sequence). CDR3: CASSLAFAGQETQYF. In DNA form, the CDR3 reads TGTGCTAGCAGCTTAGCCTTCGCGGGCCAAGAGACCCAGTACTTC.

The V and J genes are TRBV30 and TRBJ2-5; perhaps TRBD1 as D (5 bases). The J call may be in error: the DNA end matches TRBJ2-7 better. CDR1 is GTSNPN, CDR2 SVGIG, per germline (reference sequence). CDR3 size: 13 residues. The CDR3 sequence: CAWRSRASYEQYF. Written as DNA, the CDR3 is TGTGCCTGGAGAAGCAGGGCCTCCTACGAGCAGTACTTC.

This clone has just a few counts. The chain links TRBV10-3 to TRBJ1-2; 7 positions match TRBD1. Germline trimming cut 4 bases from V and 7 bases from J; bases unmatched to any gene: 9. CDR1 and CDR2 from the germline V gene are ENHRY and SYGVKD. This CDR3 is built from 14 residues. The DNA of the CDR3 is TGTGCCATCAGTGGCGTACAGGGGTTGTTTGGCTACACCTTC. Its translation is CAISGVQGLFGYTF.

This chain's CDR3 is CASSSLHRGEQYF. DNA of the CDR3: TGTGCCAGCAGCTCACTACACAGGGGCGAGCAGTACTTC. J is TRBJ2-7 and V is TRBV7-9; 7 positions agree with TRBD1. Germline CDR1 reads SEHNR; CDR2 reads FQNEAQ (reference sequence). V trimming: 4 bases; J trimming: 6 bases; junction bases outside the gene matches: 6. The CDR3 extends over 13 amino acids.

The rearrangement joins TRBV21-1 to TRBJ1-1; the table names TRBD1, a call not compared with the DNA. TRBV21-1 is a pseudogene segment. CDR3 size: 14 residues. The CDR3: CASSKHRGVTEAFF. CDR3 in DNA: TGTGCCAGCAGCAAACACAGGGGGGTCACTGAAGCTTTCTTT.

Only a few counts were recorded for this clone. The CDR3 is CASSRGGSGSNEQFF. In nucleotides, the CDR3 is TGTGCCAGCAGCCGCGGAGGTAGCGGGAGTAATGAGCAGTTCTTC. This rearrangement joins TRBV7-2 to TRBJ2-1, with 9 bases aligning to TRBD2. Germline CDR1 SGHTA, CDR2 FQGNSA. The CDR3 runs to 15 residues. The junction had 9 bases not matched to a gene; V was cut back by 5 bases and J by 7 bases.

The J gene is TRBJ2-7, the V gene TRBV28; 10 bases match TRBD1. CDR1 and CDR2 (germline): MDHEN, SYDVKM. J gave up 5 bases and V 8 bases, and 9 bases lay outside the gene matches. The CDR3 runs to 14 residues. The DNA for the CDR3 is TGTGCCAGCCGGGGATCGGGACAGGGGAACGAGCAGTACTTC. It translates to CASRGSGQGNEQYF.

Details on this clone: Distinct nucleotide sequences in the sample also encode this CDR3. The V call is TRBV19, the J call TRBJ2-7; D not resolved. CDR1 is LNHDA and CDR2 is SQIVND in the germline V gene (reference sequence). V dropped 3 bases and J dropped 0 bases, with 9 bases sitting between them. CDR3 length equals 14 residues. The CDR3 nucleotides read TGTGCCAGTAGTATTCCCGGCCTCTCCTACGAGCAGTACTTC. Amino acid sequence: CASSIPGLSYEQYF.

The CDR3 is CASSLEQPGNTIYF. Written as DNA, the CDR3 is TGCGCCAGCAGCTTGGAGCAGCCTGGAAACACCATATATTTT. The chain employs TRBV5-1 and TRBJ1-3; no clear D gene. Trimming took off 0 bases at V and 2 bases at J, with 6 bases between the two ends. Germline values: CDR1 SGHRS, CDR2 YFSETQ. The CDR3 is 14 amino acids.